Listed below are T cell receptor beta chains from one sample, sequenced in a study of regulatory T cells in long-lasting Graves disease. A single record per CDR3 protein comes from TCRdb applying MiXCR to the multiplex PCR reads. Of around 420,000 distinct CDR3 sequences listed, roughly a sixth are singletons. The sequencing here drew on peripheral blood mononuclear cells (PBMCs), taken at new diagnosis, from a patient treated with antithyroid drugs. All receptors come from a female donor with Graves disease. CDR3s include the opening cysteine and the closing phenylalanine or tryptophan. A D gene is named only where the DNA matches it firmly. A row's size may be missing; if present it is once, few, many or a size class.

V gene,J gene,CDR3 length,clone size,D gene,CDR3 protein,CDR3 DNA
TRBV18,TRBJ2-3,15,few,-,CASSPVKGRADTQYF,TGTGCCAGCTCACCAGTGAAGGGCAGGGCAGATACGCAGTATTTT
TRBV7-2,TRBJ2-5,16,many,TRBD2,CASSLAGGGAGEAQYF,TGTGCCAGCAGCTTAGCCGGCGGGGGGGCCGGAGAGGCCCAGTACTTC
TRBV11-2,TRBJ1-2,16,many,-,CASTLGVSGDGYGYTF,TGTGCCAGCACGCTAGGGGTTTCTGGGGATGGCTATGGCTACACCTTC
TRBV19,TRBJ2-7,14,few,TRBD2,CASTSGRGSGEQYF,TGTGCCAGTACAAGCGGGAGGGGGTCCGGCGAGCAGTACTTC
TRBV7-2,TRBJ2-1,15,many,TRBD1,CASSSWTGTLNEQFF,TGTGCCAGCAGCTCCTGGACAGGGACGCTTAATGAGCAGTTCTTC
TRBV24-1,TRBJ2-5,13,many,-,CATSDPTGETQYF,TGTGCCACCAGTGATCCCACAGGGGAGACCCAGTACTTC
TRBV7-6,TRBJ2-1,17,many,TRBD2,CASSLPPGEGNLWVQFF,TGTGCCAGCAGCTTGCCCCCTGGGGAGGGAAATCTTTGGGTTCAGTTCTTC
TRBV11-2,TRBJ2-7,11,many,-,CASSGGNEQYF,TGTGCCAGCAGTGGAGGGAACGAGCAGTACTTC
TRBV20-1,TRBJ1-3,14,many,-,CSARVPRSGNTIYF,TGCAGTGCTAGAGTCCCCCGGTCTGGAAACACCATATATTTT
TRBV10-3,TRBJ1-2,14,few,-,CAISESAEYYGYTF,TGTGCCATCAGTGAGTCGGCGGAATACTATGGCTACACCTTC
TRBV4-1,TRBJ1-5,17,-,-,CASSQGQGSRHNQPQHF,TGCGCCAGCAGCCAAGGCCAGGGCTCCCGACACAACCAGCCCCAGCATTTT
TRBV4-3,TRBJ2-7,13,-,-,CASSQIKSYEQYF,TGCGCCAGCAGCCAGATAAAAAGCTACGAGCAGTACTTC
TRBV9,TRBJ2-1,14,-,TRBD2,CASTLAGGVGEQFF,TGTGCCAGCACCCTAGCGGGAGGAGTCGGTGAGCAGTTCTTC
TRBV20-1,TRBJ1-6,13,many,-,CSASAEVNSPLHF,TGCAGTGCCTCTGCGGAGGTAAATTCACCCCTCCACTTT
TRBV6-2/TRBV6-3,TRBJ2-2,14,-,-,CASRGESDTGELFF,TGTGCCAGCCGCGGGGAGTCGGACACCGGGGAGCTGTTTTTT
TRBV5-8,TRBJ1-5,15,many,TRBD1,CASSGVGQGVQPQHF,TGTGCCAGCAGCGGGGTTGGACAGGGTGTTCAGCCCCAGCATTTT
TRBV29-1,TRBJ2-1,14,-,-,CSVGGPSSYNEQFF,TGCAGCGTTGGTGGCCCCAGCTCCTACAATGAGCAGTTCTTC
TRBV7-2,TRBJ1-6,15,-,TRBD1,CASSLSEGANSPLHF,TGTGCCAGCAGCTTATCCGAGGGGGCGAATTCACCCCTCCACTTT
TRBV29-1,TRBJ2-1,16,many,TRBD1,CSVGGSQGAFYNEQFF,TGCAGCGTTGGGGGGTCACAGGGGGCTTTCTACAATGAGCAGTTCTTC
TRBV28,TRBJ2-1,15,many,-,CASTPSVGANNEQFF,TGTGCCAGCACCCCCTCGGTGGGAGCAAACAATGAGCAGTTCTTC
TRBV4-1,TRBJ1-1,19,few,-,CASSQDGHTAHGGNTEAFF,TGCGCCAGCAGCCAAGATGGGCATACAGCCCACGGGGGGAACACTGAAGCTTTCTTT
TRBV20-1,TRBJ1-2,15,few,-,CSATPISRDIKGYTF,TGCAGTGCTACCCCCATCTCCAGGGACATTAAGGGCTACACCTTC
TRBV5-4,TRBJ1-2,14,many,-,CASSLRVVEYGYTF,TGTGCCAGCAGCTTACGGGTGGTCGAGTATGGCTACACCTTC
TRBV7-9,TRBJ2-7,15,-,-,CASSSDSASPYEQYF,TGTGCCAGCAGCTCGGACAGTGCCTCACCCTACGAGCAGTACTTC
TRBV7-9,TRBJ2-5,16,many,-,CASSQPSRRTRETQYF,TGTGCCAGCAGCCAACCTAGCCGGCGGACGAGGGAGACCCAGTACTTC
TRBV12-3/TRBV12-4,TRBJ1-6,19,many,-,CASSLFHLLFSSYNSPLHF,TGTGCCAGCAGTTTATTTCACCTCCTATTCTCCTCCTATAATTCACCCCTCCACTTT
TRBV6-1,TRBJ1-5,12,many,-,CASWTLNQPQHF,TGTGCCAGCTGGACACTCAATCAGCCCCAGCATTTT
TRBV7-9,TRBJ1-1,16,many,-,CASSLEFRGLHTEAFF,TGTGCCAGCAGCTTGGAGTTTCGGGGCCTGCACACTGAAGCTTTCTTT
TRBV27,TRBJ1-1,14,-,-,CASSLSVQWTEAFF,TGTGCCAGCAGTTTATCGGTACAGTGGACTGAAGCTTTCTTT
TRBV2,TRBJ1-2,11,few,-,CASNREPCYTF,TGTGCCAGCAACAGGGAACCTTGCTACACCTTC
TRBV18,TRBJ2-1,13,-,TRBD1,CASNPGQNNEQFF,TGTGCCAGCAATCCGGGACAGAACAATGAGCAGTTCTTC
TRBV19,TRBJ2-5,17,-,TRBD1,CASRLGSGTGDQETQYF,TGTGCCAGTAGGTTAGGTAGCGGGACAGGGGACCAAGAGACCCAGTACTTC
TRBV20-1,TRBJ1-1,14,many,-,CSASRGGVNTEAFF,TGCAGTGCTAGTCGCGGGGGTGTGAACACTGAAGCTTTCTTT
TRBV4-1,TRBJ1-1,18,many,TRBD1,CASSPLAGQGALNTEAFF,TGCGCCAGCAGCCCTCTCGCCGGCCAGGGGGCCTTGAACACTGAAGCTTTCTTT
TRBV12-3/TRBV12-4,TRBJ2-1,15,many,-,CASSLVRGRYNEQFF,TGTGCCAGCAGTTTAGTTAGGGGCCGCTACAATGAGCAGTTCTTC
TRBV6-2/TRBV6-3,TRBJ2-2,14,many,TRBD1,CASSYGQGPGELFF,TGTGCCAGCAGCTACGGACAGGGGCCCGGGGAGCTGTTTTTT
TRBV12-3/TRBV12-4,TRBJ1-1,15,many,-,CASSPTRLMNTEAFF,TGTGCCAGCAGTCCCACGAGGCTAATGAACACTGAAGCTTTCTTT
TRBV20-1,TRBJ2-7,15,many,TRBD2,CSVGEIAGLTYEQYF,TGCAGTGTGGGGGAGATAGCGGGGTTAACCTACGAGCAGTACTTC
TRBV12-5,TRBJ1-1,14,many,-,CASGWGLVDTEAFF,TGTGCTAGTGGTTGGGGGTTAGTTGACACTGAAGCTTTCTTT
TRBV11-2,TRBJ1-1,14,many,-,CASIPGHRDTEAFF,TGTGCCAGTATTCCGGGACATCGGGACACTGAAGCTTTCTTT
TRBV30,TRBJ2-5,11,many,-,CAWSVAETQYF,TGTGCCTGGAGTGTAGCGGAGACCCAGTACTTC
TRBV6-4,TRBJ1-5,14,many,-,CASSDVGWGQPQHF,TGTGCCAGCAGTGACGTGGGATGGGGCCAGCCCCAGCATTTT
TRBV12-3/TRBV12-4,TRBJ2-2,16,once,TRBD2,CASRWGGTRFGGELFF,TGTGCCAGCAGGTGGGGAGGGACTAGGTTTGGCGGGGAGCTGTTTTTT
TRBV6-1,TRBJ2-2,16,many,-,CASKLGRGHGTGELFF,TGTGCCAGCAAGCTGGGTAGGGGTCATGGCACCGGGGAGCTGTTTTTT
TRBV4-1,TRBJ1-1,16,few,-,CASSQSDGGIRTEAFF,TGCGCCAGCAGCCAATCTGACGGGGGGATAAGAACTGAAGCTTTCTTT
TRBV2,TRBJ1-6,15,many,-,CASSGTGQVGSPLHF,TGTGCCAGCAGTGGGACGGGGCAGGTCGGTTCACCCCTCCACTTT
TRBV13,TRBJ2-7,13,many,TRBD1,CASSPWDRDEQYF,TGTGCCAGCAGCCCATGGGACAGGGACGAGCAGTACTTC
TRBV29-1,TRBJ2-5,13,many,-,CSVEGQERETQYF,TGCAGCGTTGAGGGGCAGGAGAGGGAGACCCAGTACTTC
TRBV25-1,TRBJ2-5,16,-,-,CASSEGGLLNQETQYF,TGTGCCAGCAGTGAAGGTGGCCTTCTTAATCAAGAGACCCAGTACTTC
TRBV20-1,TRBJ2-4,13,-,-,CSASSLAKNIQCF,TGCAGTGCTAGCAGTCTAGCCAAAAACATTCAGTGCTTC
TRBV5-6,TRBJ2-1,16,-,TRBD2,CASTEIDGRTYNEQFF,TGTGCCAGCACCGAAATCGACGGGAGGACCTACAATGAGCAGTTCTTC
TRBV5-1,TRBJ2-2,16,-,TRBD1,CASSFWTGVGTGELFF,TGCGCCAGCAGCTTCTGGACAGGGGTCGGCACCGGGGAGCTGTTTTTT
TRBV20-1,TRBJ2-7,13,many,TRBD2,CSAGTSGKYEQYF,TGCAGTGCTGGGACTAGCGGGAAATACGAGCAGTACTTC
TRBV28,TRBJ1-2,10,many,-,CANRVQVYTF,TGTGCCAACAGGGTCCAAGTCTACACCTTC
TRBV27,TRBJ2-7,16,few,TRBD1,CASSELGTVNRLEQYF,TGTGCCAGCAGTGAACTCGGGACAGTCAATAGGCTCGAGCAGTACTTC
TRBV12-3/TRBV12-4,TRBJ1-2,11,many,-,CASSLGRTYTF,TGTGCCAGCAGTTTAGGACGGACCTACACCTTC
TRBV6-1,TRBJ2-2,16,-,TRBD1,CASRDNRGWNTGELFF,TGTGCCAGCAGGGATAACAGGGGATGGAACACCGGGGAGCTGTTTTTT